These 10 T cell receptor beta chains came from one sample sequenced in a study of blood T cell repertoires in COVID-19. Measured with immunoSEQ multiplex PCR; TCRdb has only the in-frame clones, and not every one. The sample consists of roughly 130,000 clones, 70% to 85% of them appearing once. The source material was peripheral blood. These receptors all stem from a man between 60 and 75 years old with acute or convalescent COVID-19.

CDR3 amino acids: CASSAGQGNYGYTF. In DNA, the CDR3 is TGTGCCAGCAGCGCGGGACAGGGGAACTATGGCTACACCTTC. This chain connects TRBV7-9 to TRBJ1-2; TRBD1 matches at 10 bases. The CDR3 totals 14 residues. V lost 5 bases, J lost 2 bases, and 2 bases stayed unmatched. Per the germline V gene, CDR1 is SEHNR and CDR2 is FQNEAQ (reference sequence). Full variable domain (missing parts from reference TRBV7-9 and TRBJ1-2): DTGVSQNPRHKITKRGQNVTFRCDPISEHNRLYWYRQTLGQGPEFLTYFQNEAQLEKSRLLSDRFSAERPKGSFSTLEIQRTEQGDSAMYLCASSAGQGNYGYTFGSGTRLTVV.

The rearrangement links TRBV4-1 to TRBJ1-2; D uncertain. This CDR3 comprises 13 residues. Germline CDR1 MGHRA, CDR2 YSYEKL. Trimming removed 4 bases at V and 8 bases at J, with 14 bases between. CDR3 DNA sequence: TGCGCCAGCAGCCCAAGCAACGATCGCGGCTACACCTTC. Its translation is CASSPSNDRGYTF.

The chain joins TRBV3-1 (or the pseudogene TRBV3-2) to TRBJ1-4; possibly TRBD1 for D (6 bases). CDR3 length: 16 amino acids. Trimming left V 1 base short and J 4 bases short, with 13 bases between. CDR1 and CDR2 from the germline V gene are LGHDT and YNNKEL (reference sequence). CDR3 DNA: TGTGCCAGCAGCCAAGGAGGGGGGAGGGGTAATGAAAAACTGTTTTTT. Translation gives CASSQGGGRGNEKLFF.

This clone appeared once. The rearrangement uses TRBV3-1 (or the pseudogene TRBV3-2) and TRBJ2-7, with 10 bases fitting TRBD2. The length of the CDR3 is 17 residues. The germline CDR1 and CDR2 sequences are LGHDT and YNNKEL (reference sequence). Germline trimming cut 1 base from V and 5 bases from J; bases unmatched to any gene: 11. The CDR3, as DNA: TGTGCCAGCAGCCAAGTTAGCCTAGCGGGAGATGAGGACGAGCAGTACTTC. It encodes CASSQVSLAGDEDEQYF.

The gene calls are TRBV30 and TRBJ1-1, with D possibly being TRBD1 (5 bases). The CDR3 runs to 11 residues. Germline V gene sequence: CDR1 GTSNPN, CDR2 SVGIG (reference sequence). Trimming took 8 bases from V and 9 from J, leaving 16 bases between them. The CDR3 coding sequence is TGTGCCGGTGACCCAGGGCAGAAAGCTTTCTTT. This codes for CAGDPGQKAFF.

This rearrangement joins TRBV12-3 or TRBV12-4 to TRBJ2-7; possible D gene TRBD2, 5 bases. Between the trimmed V and J ends, which lost 3 bases and 6 bases, there was a span of 12 bases. The CDR3 has 13 residues. CDR3 region: CASSFGDPREQYF. The CDR3 region has the DNA TGTGCCAGCAGTTTCGGGGATCCCCGCGAGCAGTACTTC.

The CDR3 loop is CASCEVREADTQYF. The CDR3 region has the DNA TGTGCCAGCTGCGAGGTTAGGGAGGCAGATACGCAGTATTTT. J is TRBJ2-3 and V is TRBV27; D might be TRBD2 (6 bases). This CDR3 region has 14 residues. Germline CDR1 reads MNHEY; CDR2 reads SMNVEV (reference sequence). Between the trimmed V and J ends, which lost 8 bases and 4 bases, there was a span of 16 bases.

The chain has TRBV13 and TRBJ1-3; D might be TRBD1 (5 bases). There are 16 residues in the CDR3. The germline V and J ends were trimmed by 5 bases and 2 bases, with 16 bases remaining between them. Germline CDR1 reads PRHDT; CDR2 reads FYEKMQ (reference sequence). The CDR3 region has the DNA TGTGCCAGCAGCCTGGGTTGGGGGGGGACTGGAAACACCATATATTTT. Amino acids: CASSLGWGGTGNTIYF.

This chain connects TRBV27 to TRBJ2-1; 7 bases are shared with TRBD2. Germline assignment: CDR1 MNHEY and CDR2 SMNVEV (reference sequence). After removal of 8 bases from V and 7 bases from J, the junction contained 23 bases not matched to a gene. The CDR3 totals 18 residues. The DNA for the CDR3 is TGTGCCAGCCATACCGGACTAGTCAGTAGTGTGGTAATAAATGAGCAGTTCTTC. It encodes CASHTGLVSSVVINEQFF.

The rearrangement uses TRBV27 and TRBJ2-2; the D is unclear. Germline CDR1 reads MNHEY; CDR2 reads SMNVEV (reference sequence). CDR3 size: 14 residues. With 6 bases removed from V and 0 bases from J, the gap between germline ends came to 8 bases. The CDR3 region has the DNA TGTGCCAGCAGCCGACAAACGAACACCGGGGAGCTGTTTTTT. Translating gives CASSRQTNTGELFF.